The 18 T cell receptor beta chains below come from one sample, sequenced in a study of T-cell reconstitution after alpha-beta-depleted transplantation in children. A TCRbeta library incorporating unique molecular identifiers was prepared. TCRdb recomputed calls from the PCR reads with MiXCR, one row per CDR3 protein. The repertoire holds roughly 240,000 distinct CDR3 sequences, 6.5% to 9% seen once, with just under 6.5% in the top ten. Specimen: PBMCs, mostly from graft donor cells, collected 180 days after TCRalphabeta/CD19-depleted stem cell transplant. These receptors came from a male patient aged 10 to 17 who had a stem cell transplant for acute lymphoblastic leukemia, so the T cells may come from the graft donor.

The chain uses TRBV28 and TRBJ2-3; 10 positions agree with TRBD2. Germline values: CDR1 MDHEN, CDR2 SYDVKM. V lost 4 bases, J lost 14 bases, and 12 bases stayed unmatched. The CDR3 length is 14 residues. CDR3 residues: CASSSRLAGREVYF. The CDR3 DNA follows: TGTGCCAGCAGTTCGAGACTAGCGGGTCGGGAAGTGTATTTT.

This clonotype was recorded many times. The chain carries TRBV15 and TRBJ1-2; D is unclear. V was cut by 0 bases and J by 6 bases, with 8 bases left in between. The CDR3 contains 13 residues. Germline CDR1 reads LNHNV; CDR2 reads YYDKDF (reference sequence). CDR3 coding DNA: TGTGCCACCAGCAGAGATCGGGCGGATGGCTACACCTTC. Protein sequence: CATSRDRADGYTF.

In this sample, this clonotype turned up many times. CDR3 DNA sequence: TGTGCCAGCACGGGCACCGGGGAGCTGTTTTTT. It codes for CASTGTGELFF. This chain links TRBV25-1 with TRBJ2-2; no clear D. Germline V gene lookup returns CDR1 MGHDK and CDR2 SYGVNS. Trimming shortened V by 7 bases and J by 4 bases, and 4 bases separated the two germline ends. This CDR3 spans 11 amino acids.

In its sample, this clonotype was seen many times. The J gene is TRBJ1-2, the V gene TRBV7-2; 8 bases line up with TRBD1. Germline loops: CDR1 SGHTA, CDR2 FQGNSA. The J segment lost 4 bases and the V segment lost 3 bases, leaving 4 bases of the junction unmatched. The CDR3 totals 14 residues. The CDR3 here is CASSFGQGSYGYTF. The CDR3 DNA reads TGTGCCAGCAGCTTTGGACAGGGCAGCTATGGCTACACCTTC.

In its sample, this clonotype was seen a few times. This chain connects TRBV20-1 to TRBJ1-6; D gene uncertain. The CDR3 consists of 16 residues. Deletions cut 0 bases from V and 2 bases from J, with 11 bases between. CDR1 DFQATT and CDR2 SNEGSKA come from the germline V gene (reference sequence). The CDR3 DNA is TGCAGTGCTAGAGATCGGACCCGAGCCTATAATTCACCCCTCCACTTT. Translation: CSARDRTRAYNSPLHF.

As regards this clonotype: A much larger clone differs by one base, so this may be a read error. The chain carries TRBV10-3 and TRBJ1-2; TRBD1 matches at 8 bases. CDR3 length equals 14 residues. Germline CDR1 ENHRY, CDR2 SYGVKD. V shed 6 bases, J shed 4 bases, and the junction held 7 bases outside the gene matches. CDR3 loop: CAIRVTGDGYGYTF. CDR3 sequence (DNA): TGTGCCATCAGGGTGACAGGGGACGGCTATGGCTACACCTTC.

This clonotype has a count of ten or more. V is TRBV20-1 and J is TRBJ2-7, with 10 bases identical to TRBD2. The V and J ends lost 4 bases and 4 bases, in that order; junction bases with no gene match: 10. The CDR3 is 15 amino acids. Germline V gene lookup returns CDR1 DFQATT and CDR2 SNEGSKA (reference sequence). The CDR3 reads CSANDLAGEIYEQYF. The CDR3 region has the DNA TGCAGTGCTAACGATCTAGCGGGAGAAATATACGAGCAGTACTTC.

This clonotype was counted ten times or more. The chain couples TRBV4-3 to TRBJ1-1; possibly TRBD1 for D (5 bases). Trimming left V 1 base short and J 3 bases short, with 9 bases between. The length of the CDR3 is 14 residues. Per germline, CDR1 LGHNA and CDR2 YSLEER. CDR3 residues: CASSQGQWDTEAFF. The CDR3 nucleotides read TGCGCCAGCAGCCAAGGACAGTGGGACACTGAAGCTTTCTTT.

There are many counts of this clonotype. In DNA, the CDR3 is TGTGCCATCTCTGACAGCCTCACAGATACGCAGTATTTT. It specifies CAISDSLTDTQYF. The chain employs TRBV10-3 and TRBJ2-3; TRBD1 might be the D (5 bases). Germline values: CDR1 ENHRY, CDR2 SYGVKD. V lost 8 bases and J 2 bases, leaving 11 bases between the germline ends. The CDR3 is made up of 13 amino acids.

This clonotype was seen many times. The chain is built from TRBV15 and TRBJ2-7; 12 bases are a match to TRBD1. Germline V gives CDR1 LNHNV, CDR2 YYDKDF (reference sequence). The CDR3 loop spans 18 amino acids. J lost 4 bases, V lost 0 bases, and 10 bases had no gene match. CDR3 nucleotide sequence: TGTGCCACCAGCAGAGATTACGTGGGACAGGGGGCTTATTACGAGCAGTACTTC. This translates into CATSRDYVGQGAYYEQYF.

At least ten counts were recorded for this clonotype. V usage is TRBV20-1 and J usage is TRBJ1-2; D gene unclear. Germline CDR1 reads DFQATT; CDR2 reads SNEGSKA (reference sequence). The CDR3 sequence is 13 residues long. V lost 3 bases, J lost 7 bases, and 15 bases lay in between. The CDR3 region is CSASRTWPLGYTF. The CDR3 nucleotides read TGCAGTGCTAGTAGGACTTGGCCTCTTGGCTACACCTTC.

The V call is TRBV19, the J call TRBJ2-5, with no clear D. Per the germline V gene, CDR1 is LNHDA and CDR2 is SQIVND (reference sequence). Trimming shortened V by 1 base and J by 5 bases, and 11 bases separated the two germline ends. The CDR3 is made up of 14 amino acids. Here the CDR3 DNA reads TGTGCCAGTAGTATAGCCCCGGGCGGTGAGACCCAGTACTTC. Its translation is CASSIAPGGETQYF.

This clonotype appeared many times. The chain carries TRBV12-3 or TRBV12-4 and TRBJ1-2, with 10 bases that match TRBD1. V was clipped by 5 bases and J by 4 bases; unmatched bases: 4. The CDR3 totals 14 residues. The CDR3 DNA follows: TGTGCCAGCAGTACGGGACAGGGGTTCTATGGCTACACCTTC. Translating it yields CASSTGQGFYGYTF.

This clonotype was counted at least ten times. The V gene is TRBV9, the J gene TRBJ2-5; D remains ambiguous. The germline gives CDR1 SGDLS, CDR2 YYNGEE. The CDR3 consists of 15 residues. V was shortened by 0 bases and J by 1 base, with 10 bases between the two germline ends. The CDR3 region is CASSVDGRVQETQYF. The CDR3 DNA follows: TGTGCCAGCAGCGTAGACGGACGGGTCCAAGAGACCCAGTACTTC. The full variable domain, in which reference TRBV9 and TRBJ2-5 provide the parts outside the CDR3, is DSGVTQTPKHLITATGQRVTLRCSPRSGDLSVYWYQQSLDQGLQFLIQYYNGEERAKGNILERFSAQQFPDLHSELNLSSLELGDSALYFCASSVDGRVQETQYFGPGTRLLVL.

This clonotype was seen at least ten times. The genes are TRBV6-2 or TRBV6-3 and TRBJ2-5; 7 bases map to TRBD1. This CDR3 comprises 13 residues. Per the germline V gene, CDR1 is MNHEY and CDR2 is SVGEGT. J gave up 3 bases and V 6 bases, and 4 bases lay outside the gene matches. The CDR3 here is CASRAGGEETQYF. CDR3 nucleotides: TGTGCCAGCAGGGCAGGGGGAGAAGAGACCCAGTACTTC.

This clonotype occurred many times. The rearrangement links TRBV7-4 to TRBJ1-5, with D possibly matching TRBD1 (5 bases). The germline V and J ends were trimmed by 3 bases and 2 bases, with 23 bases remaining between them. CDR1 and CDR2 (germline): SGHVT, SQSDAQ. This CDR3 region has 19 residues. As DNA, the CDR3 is TGTGCCAGCAGCTTGGAATATATGGCGGTCAGGGAAGGCAATCAGCCCCAGCATTTT. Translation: CASSLEYMAVREGNQPQHF.

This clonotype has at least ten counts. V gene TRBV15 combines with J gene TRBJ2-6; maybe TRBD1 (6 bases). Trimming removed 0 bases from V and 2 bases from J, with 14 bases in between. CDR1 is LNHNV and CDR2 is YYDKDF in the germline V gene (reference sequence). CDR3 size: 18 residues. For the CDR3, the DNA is TGTGCCACCAGCAGAGATAATCCCAACAGGGCTGGGGCCAACGTCCTGACTTTC. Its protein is CATSRDNPNRAGANVLTF.

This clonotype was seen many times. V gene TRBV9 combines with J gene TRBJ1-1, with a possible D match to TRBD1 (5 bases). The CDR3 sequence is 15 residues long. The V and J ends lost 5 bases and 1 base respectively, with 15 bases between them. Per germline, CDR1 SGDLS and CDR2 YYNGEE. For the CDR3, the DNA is TGTGCCAGCAGTGCCCGGGGCAGGTCGAACACTGAAGCTTTCTTT. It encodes CASSARGRSNTEAFF.